This TCR beta chain was documented in a study of molecular identifiers for immune sequencing clone quantification. Libraries of bulk TCR were made by previously described methods (with listed TCR primers). TCRdb re-derived calls from the PCR reads in MiXCR, one entry per CDR3 protein. The sample has roughly 320,000 distinct CDR3 sequences; 20% to 25% are singletons. This clonotype was counted many times. Germline assignment: CDR1 SGDLS and CDR2 YYNGEE. The V gene lost 2 bases and the J gene lost 3 bases, with 6 bases spanning the gap. CDR3 length equals 13 residues. J is TRBJ2-1 and V is TRBV9; D gene uncertain. This sequence was found in a human donor in good health. Some libraries in this study had Jurkat cell RNA spiked in. Sequencing was performed on naive CD8+ T cells from blood, with Jurkat cell RNA spiked in. Subset here: FACS-sorted CD8+CD4-CCR7+CD45RA+ naive T cells. CDR3 coding DNA: TGTGCCAGCAGCGTGCTAGACTACAATGAGCAGTTCTTC. Protein product: CASSVLDYNEQFF.